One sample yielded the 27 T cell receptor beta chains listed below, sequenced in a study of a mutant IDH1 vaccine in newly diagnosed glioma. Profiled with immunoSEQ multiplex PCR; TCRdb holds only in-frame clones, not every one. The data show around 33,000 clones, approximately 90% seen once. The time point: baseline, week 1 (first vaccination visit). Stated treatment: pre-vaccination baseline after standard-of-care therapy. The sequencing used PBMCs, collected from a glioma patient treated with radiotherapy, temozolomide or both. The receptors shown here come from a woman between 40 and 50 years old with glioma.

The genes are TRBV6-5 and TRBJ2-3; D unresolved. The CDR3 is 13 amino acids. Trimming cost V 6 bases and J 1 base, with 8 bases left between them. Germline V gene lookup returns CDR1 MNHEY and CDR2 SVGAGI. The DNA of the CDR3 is TGTGCCAGCAGCGAGACGGGCACAGATACGCAGTATTTT. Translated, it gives CASSETGTDTQYF.

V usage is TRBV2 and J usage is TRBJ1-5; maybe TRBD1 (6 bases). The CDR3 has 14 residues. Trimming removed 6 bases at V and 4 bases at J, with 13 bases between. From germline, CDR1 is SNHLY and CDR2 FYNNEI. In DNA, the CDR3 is TGTGCCAGCAGGGGGACAATGGGAAATCAGCCCCAGCATTTT. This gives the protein CASRGTMGNQPQHF.

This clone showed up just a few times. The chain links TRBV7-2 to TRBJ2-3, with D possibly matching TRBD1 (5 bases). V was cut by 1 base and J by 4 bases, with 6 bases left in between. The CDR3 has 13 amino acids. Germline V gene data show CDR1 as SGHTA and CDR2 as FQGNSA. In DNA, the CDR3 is TGTGCCAGCAGCTTAGGGGGCCCAGATACGCAGTATTTT. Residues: CASSLGGPDTQYF.

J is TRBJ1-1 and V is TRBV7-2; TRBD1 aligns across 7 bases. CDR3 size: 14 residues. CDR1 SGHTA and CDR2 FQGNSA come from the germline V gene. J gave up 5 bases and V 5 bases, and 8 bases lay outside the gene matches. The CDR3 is CASSVRTGGTEAFF. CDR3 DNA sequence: TGTGCCAGCAGCGTTAGGACAGGAGGGACTGAAGCTTTCTTT.

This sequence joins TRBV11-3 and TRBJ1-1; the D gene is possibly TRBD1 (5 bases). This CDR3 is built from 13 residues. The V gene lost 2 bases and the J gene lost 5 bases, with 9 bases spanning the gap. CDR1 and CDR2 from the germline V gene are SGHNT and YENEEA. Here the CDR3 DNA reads TGTGCCAGCAGCTTAAACCCAGGGACTGAAGCTTTCTTT. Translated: CASSLNPGTEAFF.

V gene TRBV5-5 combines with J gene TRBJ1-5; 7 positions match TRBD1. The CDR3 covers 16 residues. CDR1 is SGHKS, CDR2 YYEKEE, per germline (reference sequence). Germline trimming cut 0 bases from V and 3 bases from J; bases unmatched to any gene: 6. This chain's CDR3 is CASSLAGQVLNQPQHF. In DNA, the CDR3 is TGTGCCAGCAGCTTGGCAGGACAGGTCCTCAATCAGCCCCAGCATTTT.

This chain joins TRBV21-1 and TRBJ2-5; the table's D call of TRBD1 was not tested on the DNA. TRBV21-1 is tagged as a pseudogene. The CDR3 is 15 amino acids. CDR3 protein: CASSCTGGRLETQYF. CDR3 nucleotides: TGTGCCAGCAGCTGTACAGGGGGCCGGCTAGAGACCCAGTACTTC.

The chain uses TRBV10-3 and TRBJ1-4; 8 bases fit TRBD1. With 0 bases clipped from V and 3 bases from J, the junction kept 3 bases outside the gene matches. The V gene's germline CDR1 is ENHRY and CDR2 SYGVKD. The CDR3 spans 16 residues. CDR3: CAISESGTGANEKLFF. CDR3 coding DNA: TGTGCCATCAGTGAGTCGGGGACAGGAGCTAATGAAAAACTGTTTTTT.

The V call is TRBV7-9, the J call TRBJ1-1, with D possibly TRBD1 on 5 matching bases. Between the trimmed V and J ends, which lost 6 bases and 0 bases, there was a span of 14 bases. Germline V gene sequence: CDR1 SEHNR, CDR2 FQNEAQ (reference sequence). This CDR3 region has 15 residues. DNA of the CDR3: TGTGCCAGCAGTTTCCAGGGCGGGATGAACACTGAAGCTTTCTTT. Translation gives CASSFQGGMNTEAFF.

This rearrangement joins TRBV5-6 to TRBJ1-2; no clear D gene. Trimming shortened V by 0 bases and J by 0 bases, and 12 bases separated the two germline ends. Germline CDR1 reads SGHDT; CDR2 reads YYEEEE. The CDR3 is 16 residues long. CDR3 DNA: TGTGCCAGCAGCTTGGAGGTTGGGCGGTCTAACTATGGCTACACCTTC. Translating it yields CASSLEVGRSNYGYTF.

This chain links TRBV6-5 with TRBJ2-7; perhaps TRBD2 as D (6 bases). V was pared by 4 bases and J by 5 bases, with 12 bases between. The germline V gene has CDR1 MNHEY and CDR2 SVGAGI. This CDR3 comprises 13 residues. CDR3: CASSSGVRHEQYF. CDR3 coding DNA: TGTGCCAGCAGTTCGGGAGTTCGGCACGAGCAGTACTTC.

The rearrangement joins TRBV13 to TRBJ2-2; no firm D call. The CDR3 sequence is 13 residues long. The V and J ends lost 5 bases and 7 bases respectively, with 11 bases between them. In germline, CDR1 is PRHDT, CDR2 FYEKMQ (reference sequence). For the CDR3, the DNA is TGTGCCAGCAGCCAAGAGGCAGACGGGGAGCTGTTTTTT. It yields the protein CASSQEADGELFF. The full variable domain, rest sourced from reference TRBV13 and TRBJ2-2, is AAGVIQSPRHLIKEKRETATLKCYPIPRHDTVYWYQQGPGQDPQFLISFYEKMQSDKGSIPDRFSAQQFSDYHSELNMSSLELGDSALYFCASSQEADGELFFGEGSRLTVL.

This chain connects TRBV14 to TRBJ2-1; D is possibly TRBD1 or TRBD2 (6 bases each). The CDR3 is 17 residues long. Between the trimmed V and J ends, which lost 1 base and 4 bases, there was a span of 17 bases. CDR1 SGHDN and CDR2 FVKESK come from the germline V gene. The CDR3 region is CASSQAGGGLIYNEQFF. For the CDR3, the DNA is TGTGCCAGCAGCCAAGCAGGAGGGGGGCTAATTTACAATGAGCAGTTCTTC.

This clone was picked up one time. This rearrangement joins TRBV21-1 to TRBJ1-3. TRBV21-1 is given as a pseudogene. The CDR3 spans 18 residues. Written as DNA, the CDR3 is TGTGCCAGCACTTCACAGGGAAGGACTACCGTCTCTGGAAACACCATATATTTT. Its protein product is CASTSQGRTTVSGNTIYF.

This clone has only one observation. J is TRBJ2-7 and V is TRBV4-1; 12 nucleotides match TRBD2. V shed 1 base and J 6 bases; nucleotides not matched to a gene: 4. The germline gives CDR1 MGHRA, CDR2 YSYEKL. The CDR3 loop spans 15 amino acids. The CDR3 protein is CASSQVSLAGGEQYF. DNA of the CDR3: TGCGCCAGCAGCCAAGTGTCACTAGCGGGAGGCGAGCAGTACTTC.

The chain's CDR3 is CAIKDGNQPQHF. CDR3 nucleotides: TGTGCCATTAAGGACGGCAATCAGCCCCAGCATTTT. The rearrangement uses TRBV10-3 and TRBJ1-5; D unclear. Per germline, CDR1 ENHRY and CDR2 SYGVKD. Trimming removed 9 bases at V and 2 bases at J, with 8 bases between. CDR3 length: 12 residues.

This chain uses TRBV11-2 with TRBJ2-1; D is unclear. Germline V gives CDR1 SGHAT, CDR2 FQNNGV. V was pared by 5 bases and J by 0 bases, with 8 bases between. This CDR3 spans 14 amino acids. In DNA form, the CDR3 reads TGTGCCAGCAGCCCTTCTCTCTCCTACAATGAGCAGTTCTTC. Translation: CASSPSLSYNEQFF.

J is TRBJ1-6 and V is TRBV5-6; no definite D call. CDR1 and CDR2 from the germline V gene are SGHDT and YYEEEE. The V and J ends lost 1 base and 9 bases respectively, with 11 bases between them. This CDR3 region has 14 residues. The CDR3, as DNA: TGTGCCAGCAGCTTGTTGGAAGGTGGTTCACCCCTCCACTTT. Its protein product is CASSLLEGGSPLHF.

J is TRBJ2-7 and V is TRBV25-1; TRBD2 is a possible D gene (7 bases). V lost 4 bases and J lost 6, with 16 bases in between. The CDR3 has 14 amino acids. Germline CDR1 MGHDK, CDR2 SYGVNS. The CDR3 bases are TGTGCCAGCAGTGCTTCGGGGGGCTCGGTCGAGCAGTACTTC. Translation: CASSASGGSVEQYF.

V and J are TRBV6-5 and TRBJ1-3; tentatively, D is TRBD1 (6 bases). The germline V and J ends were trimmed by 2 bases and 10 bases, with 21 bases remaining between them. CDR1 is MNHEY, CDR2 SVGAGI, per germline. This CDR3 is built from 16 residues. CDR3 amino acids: CASSYLRGQSVGTIYF. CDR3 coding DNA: TGTGCCAGCAGTTACCTCCGAGGACAGTCGGTGGGGACCATATATTTT.

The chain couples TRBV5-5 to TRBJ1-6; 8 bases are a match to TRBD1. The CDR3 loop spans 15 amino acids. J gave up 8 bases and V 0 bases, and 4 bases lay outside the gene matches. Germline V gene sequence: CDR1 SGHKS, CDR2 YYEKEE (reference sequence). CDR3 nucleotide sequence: TGTGCCAGCAGCTTGGCAACAGGGGGATATTCACCCCTCCACTTT. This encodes CASSLATGGYSPLHF.

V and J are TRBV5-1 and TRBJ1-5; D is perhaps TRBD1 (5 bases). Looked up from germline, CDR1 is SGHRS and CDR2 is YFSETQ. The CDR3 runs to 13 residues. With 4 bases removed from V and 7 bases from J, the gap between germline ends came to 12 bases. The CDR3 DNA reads TGCGCCAGCAGCCCCGACAGTCACCAGCCCCAGCATTTT. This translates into CASSPDSHQPQHF.

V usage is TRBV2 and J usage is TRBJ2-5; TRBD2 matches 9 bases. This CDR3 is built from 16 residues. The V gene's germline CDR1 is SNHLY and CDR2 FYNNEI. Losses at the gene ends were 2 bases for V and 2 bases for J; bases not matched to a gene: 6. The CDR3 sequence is CASSEPGLAMQETQYF. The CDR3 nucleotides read TGTGCCAGCAGTGAACCCGGACTAGCGATGCAAGAGACCCAGTACTTC.

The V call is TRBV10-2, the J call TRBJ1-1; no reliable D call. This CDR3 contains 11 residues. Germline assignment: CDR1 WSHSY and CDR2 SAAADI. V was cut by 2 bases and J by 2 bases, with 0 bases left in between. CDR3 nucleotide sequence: TGCGCCAGCAGTGAGAACACTGAAGCTTTCTTT. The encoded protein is CASSENTEAFF.

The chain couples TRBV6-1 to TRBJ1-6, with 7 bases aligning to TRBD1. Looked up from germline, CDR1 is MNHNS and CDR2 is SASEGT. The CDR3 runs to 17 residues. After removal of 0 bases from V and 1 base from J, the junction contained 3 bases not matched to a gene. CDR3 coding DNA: TGTGCCAGCAGTGAAGCGGTACAGGGGTCCTATAATTCACCCCTCCACTTT. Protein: CASSEAVQGSYNSPLHF.

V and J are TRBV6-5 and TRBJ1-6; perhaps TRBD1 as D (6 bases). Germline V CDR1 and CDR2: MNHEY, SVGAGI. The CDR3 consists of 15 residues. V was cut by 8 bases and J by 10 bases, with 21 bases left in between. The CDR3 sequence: CASAPKVSGVSPLHF. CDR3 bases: TGTGCCAGCGCTCCCAAGGTATCAGGGGTATCACCCCTCCACTTT.

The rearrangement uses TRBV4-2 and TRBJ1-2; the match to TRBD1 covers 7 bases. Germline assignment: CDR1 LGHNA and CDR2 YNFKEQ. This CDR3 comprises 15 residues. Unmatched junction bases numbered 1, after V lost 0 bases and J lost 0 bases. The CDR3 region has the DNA TGTGCCAGCAGCCAAGATGGGACAGCTAACTATGGCTACACCTTC. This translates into CASSQDGTANYGYTF.